This T cell receptor beta chain was sequenced during a study of beta chain features in type 1 diabetes. CD4+ naive, central memory, regulatory and stem cell-like memory subsets were isolated by sorting on CD45RO/CCR7/CD25/CD127/CD95/CD27. This CDR3 is 14 amino acids long. Germline V lookup: CDR1 SGHRS, CDR2 YFSETQ. V gave up 5 bases and J gave up 4 bases, with 12 bases separating them. Expressed TCRB transcripts were sequenced because the entire RNA isolate underwent reverse transcription. Assay: immunoSEQ multiplex PCR; the TCRdb copy retains only in-frame clones and omits some. The sample lists 850,000 to 900,000 clones; roughly 15% were seen once.

The sample was naive CD4+ T cells from blood. This clonotype was obtained from a young woman in good health. The gene calls are TRBV5-1 and TRBJ2-2, with TRBD1 as a possible D gene (6 bases). This chain's CDR3 is CASSSDSTTGELFF. DNA of the CDR3: TGCGCCAGCAGTTCGGACAGCACCACCGGGGAGCTGTTTTTT.